This TCR beta chain is from a study of sequential checkpoint blockade in melanoma. The CDR3 length is 15 residues. V trimming: 11 bases; J trimming: 3 bases; junction bases outside the gene matches: 13. Germline V lookup: CDR1 MNHGY, CDR2 SAAAGT. Details on this clone: Antigen unknown.

Some clones are missing from TCRdb's copy, which holds only in-frame ones; the method was immunoSEQ multiplex PCR. This table has approximately 6,800 clones, 20% appearing once. The study, taken as a whole, reports: T-cell fraction and clonality followed PD-L1 and CD8+ counts, not mutational load.

As for treatment: randomized to nivolumab then ipilimumab (arm A) or the reverse (arm B). No patient had prior DNA-damaging chemotherapy. The chain is built from TRBV6-8 and TRBJ2-3; 8 bases map to TRBD2. The receptor was isolated from a human donor with melanoma. Specimen: tumor tissue (inferred from file names), collected from a patient given nivolumab and ipilimumab in sequence. CDR3 nucleotides: TGTGCCGTAAAACGGGGGGGCGCAGGGACAGATACGCAGTATTTT. Its translation is CAVKRGGAGTDTQYF.